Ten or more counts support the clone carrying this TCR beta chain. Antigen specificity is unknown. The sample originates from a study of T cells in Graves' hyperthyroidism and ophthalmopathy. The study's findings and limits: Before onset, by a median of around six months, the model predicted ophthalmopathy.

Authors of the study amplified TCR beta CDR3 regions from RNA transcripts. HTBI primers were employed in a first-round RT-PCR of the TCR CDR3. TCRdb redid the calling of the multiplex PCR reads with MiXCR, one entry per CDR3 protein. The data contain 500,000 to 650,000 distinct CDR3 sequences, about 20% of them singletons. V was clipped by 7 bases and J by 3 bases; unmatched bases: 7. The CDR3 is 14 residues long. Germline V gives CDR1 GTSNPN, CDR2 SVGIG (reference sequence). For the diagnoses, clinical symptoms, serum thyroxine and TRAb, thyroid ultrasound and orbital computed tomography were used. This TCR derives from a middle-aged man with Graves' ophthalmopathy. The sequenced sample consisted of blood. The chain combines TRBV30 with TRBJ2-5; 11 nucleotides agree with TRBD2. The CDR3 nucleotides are TGTGCCTTAACCGGGACTAGCGGTAAAGAGACCCAGTACTTC. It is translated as CALTGTSGKETQYF.